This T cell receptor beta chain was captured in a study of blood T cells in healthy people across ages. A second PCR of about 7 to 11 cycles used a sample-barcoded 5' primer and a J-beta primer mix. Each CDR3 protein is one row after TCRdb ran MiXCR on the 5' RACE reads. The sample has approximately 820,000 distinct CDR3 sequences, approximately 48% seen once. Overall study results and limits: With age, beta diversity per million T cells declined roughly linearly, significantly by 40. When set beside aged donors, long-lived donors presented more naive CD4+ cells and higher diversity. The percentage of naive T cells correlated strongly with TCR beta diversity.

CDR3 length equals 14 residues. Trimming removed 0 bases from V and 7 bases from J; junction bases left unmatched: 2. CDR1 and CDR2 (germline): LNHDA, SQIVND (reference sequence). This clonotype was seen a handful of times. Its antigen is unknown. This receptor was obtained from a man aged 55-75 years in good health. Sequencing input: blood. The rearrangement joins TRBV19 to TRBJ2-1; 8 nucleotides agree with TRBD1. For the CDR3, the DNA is TGTGCCAGTAGTATAGATGGACAGGGTAATGAGCAGTTCTTC. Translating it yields CASSIDGQGNEQFF.